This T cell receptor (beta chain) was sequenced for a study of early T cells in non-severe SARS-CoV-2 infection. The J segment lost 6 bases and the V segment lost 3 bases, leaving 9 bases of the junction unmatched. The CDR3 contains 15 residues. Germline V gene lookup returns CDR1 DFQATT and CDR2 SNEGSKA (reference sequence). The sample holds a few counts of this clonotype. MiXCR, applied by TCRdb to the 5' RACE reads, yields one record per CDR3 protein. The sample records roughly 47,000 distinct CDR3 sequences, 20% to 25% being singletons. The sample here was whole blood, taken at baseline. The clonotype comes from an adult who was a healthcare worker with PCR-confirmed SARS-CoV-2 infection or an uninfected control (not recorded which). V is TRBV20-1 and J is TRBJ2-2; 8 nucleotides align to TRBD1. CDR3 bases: TGCAGTGCTAGCCCCGGACAGGGCGCAGCCGGGGAGCTGTTTTTT. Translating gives CSASPGQGAAGELFF.